One and the same sample provided the 21 T cell receptor beta chains below, sequenced in a study of radiation and T cells in renal cell carcinoma. Profiled with immunoSEQ multiplex PCR; TCRdb holds only in-frame clones, not every one. The sample shows 150,000 to 180,000 clones, roughly 86% of them seen only once. Time point noted: blood 2 weeks post-SBRT. The treatment denotes: 15 Gy SBRT to primary tumor, nephrectomy 4 weeks later. The specimen comprised blood, sampled from a patient whose treatment included radiotherapy and nephrectomy. Source of these receptors: a woman aged 45-65 years with renal cell carcinoma.

J is TRBJ1-2 and V is TRBV6-1; 7 bases map to TRBD1. CDR1 and CDR2 from the germline V gene are MNHNS and SASEGT. Trimming removed 6 bases from V and 5 bases from J; junction bases left unmatched: 12. The length of the CDR3 is 15 residues. This CDR3 reads CASRAGFSRGYGYTF. CDR3 sequence (DNA): TGTGCCAGCAGGGCCGGTTTCAGCAGGGGGTATGGCTACACCTTC.

The rearrangement joins TRBV5-6 to TRBJ1-5, with 7 bases that match TRBD1. The germline V gene has CDR1 SGHDT and CDR2 YYEEEE. Trimming cost V 0 bases and J 4 bases; bases outside gene matches: 7. This CDR3 contains 16 residues. The CDR3 coding sequence is TGTGCCAGCAGCTTGGGCGCCGCGACAGGGAATCAGCCCCAGCATTTT. Residues: CASSLGAATGNQPQHF.

V usage is TRBV2 and J usage is TRBJ1-4; weak D call: TRBD1 (5 bases). V gave up 2 bases and J gave up 0 bases, with 13 bases separating them. CDR1 is SNHLY, CDR2 FYNNEI, per germline. This CDR3 is 17 amino acids long. Written as DNA, the CDR3 is TGTGCCAGCAGTGAACCCGGGGGAGGGTCAACTAATGAAAAACTGTTTTTT. The encoded protein is CASSEPGGGSTNEKLFF.

The chain recombines TRBV5-4 with TRBJ2-5; 8 nucleotides align to TRBD1. Germline CDR1 SGHNT, CDR2 YYREEE (reference sequence). CDR3 length equals 15 residues. With V trimmed by 1 base and J by 5 bases, 7 bases remained unmatched. CDR3 region: CASSLPGGAWETQYF. CDR3 coding DNA: TGTGCCAGCAGCTTGCCAGGGGGCGCGTGGGAGACCCAGTACTTC.

This clone has only a few counts. J is TRBJ1-6 and V is TRBV7-9; D is perhaps TRBD1 (6 bases). Germline CDR1 and CDR2: SEHNR and FQNEAQ (reference sequence). Trimming cost V 4 bases and J 9 bases, with 13 bases left between them. The CDR3 is 14 residues long. CDR3 amino acids: CASSSEGGGSPLHF. The CDR3 DNA reads TGTGCCAGCAGCTCCGAGGGGGGAGGTTCACCCCTCCACTTT.

The chain uses TRBV5-1 and TRBJ2-2, with D perhaps TRBD1 or TRBD2 (5 bases each). V dropped 4 bases and J dropped 3 bases, with 10 bases sitting between them. Germline V CDR1 and CDR2: SGHRS, YFSETQ. The CDR3 extends over 14 amino acids. The CDR3 bases are TGCGCCAGCAGCCCCGGGACGCACACCGGGGAGCTGTTTTTT. Translation gives CASSPGTHTGELFF.

The J gene is TRBJ2-5, the V gene TRBV7-2, with 9 bases that match TRBD2. Looked up from germline, CDR1 is SGHTA and CDR2 is FQGNSA. This CDR3 region has 16 residues. Trimming cost V 5 bases and J 2 bases; bases outside gene matches: 9. The CDR3 region is CASSPVRAGGQETQYF. CDR3 nucleotides: TGTGCCAGCAGCCCCGTCAGGGCGGGGGGGCAAGAGACCCAGTACTTC.

The chain is built from TRBV5-1 and TRBJ1-3; no firm D call. The CDR3 totals 15 residues. Trimming stripped 2 bases from V and 0 bases from J, with 9 bases between. Looked up from germline, CDR1 is SGHRS and CDR2 is YFSETQ. The CDR3 loop reads CASSLRPLSGNTIYF. The DNA of the CDR3 is TGCGCCAGCAGCTTAAGACCGCTCTCTGGAAACACCATATATTTT.

The chain employs TRBV4-3 and TRBJ2-7; D is ambiguous. V shed 1 base and J shed 7 bases, with 17 bases lying between them. Germline V CDR1 and CDR2: LGHNA, YSLEER. The CDR3 is 15 amino acids. Here the CDR3 reads CASSQVLGKASEQYF. DNA of the CDR3: TGCGCCAGCAGCCAAGTCCTCGGCAAGGCGAGTGAGCAGTACTTC.

The table lists this clone with a count of one. CDR3 bases: TGTGCCAGCAGATACACGGACAGGGGCAATTCACCCCTCCACTTT. Its translation: CASRYTDRGNSPLHF. The chain links TRBV2 to TRBJ1-6; 9 positions agree with TRBD1. The CDR3 has 15 amino acids. The trim removed 6 bases at V and 7 bases at J, leaving 7 bases unmatched. Germline-derived CDR1 and CDR2 are SNHLY and FYNNEI.

The rearrangement uses TRBV11-1 and TRBJ1-6, with D maybe TRBD1 (5 bases). This CDR3 is built from 13 residues. Trimming took off 8 bases at V and 7 bases at J, with 12 bases between the two ends. Germline CDR1 SGHAT, CDR2 FQDESV (reference sequence). DNA of the CDR3: TGTGCCAGCGACTTGGGGGTAAATTCACCCCTCCACTTT. It translates to CASDLGVNSPLHF.

The V call is TRBV5-1, the J call TRBJ1-6, with TRBD1 identical over 8 bases. Looked up from germline, CDR1 is SGHRS and CDR2 is YFSETQ. The trim removed 6 bases at V and 1 base at J, leaving 3 bases unmatched. This CDR3 contains 15 residues. For the CDR3, the DNA is TGCGCCAGCACAACAGGGGGATCCTATAATTCACCCCTCCACTTT. Amino acids: CASTTGGSYNSPLHF.

Here the CDR3 reads CASSLAGTESGTGELFF. The CDR3, as DNA: TGTGCCAGCAGCTTAGCCGGGACAGAGAGTGGCACCGGGGAGCTGTTTTTT. The genes are TRBV7-9 and TRBJ2-2; the match to TRBD1 covers 7 bases. The CDR3 has 17 amino acids. V lost 0 bases, J lost 4 bases, and 8 bases stayed unmatched. In germline, CDR1 is SEHNR, CDR2 FQNEAQ (reference sequence).

V is TRBV2 and J is TRBJ2-2, with 8 bases that match TRBD2. The V gene end was trimmed by 3 bases and the J gene end by 6 bases; junction bases not matched to a gene: 6. CDR3 length: 15 amino acids. The germline V gene has CDR1 SNHLY and CDR2 FYNNEI. CDR3 in amino acids: CASSESSGVSGELFF. CDR3 DNA: TGTGCCAGCAGTGAGAGTAGCGGGGTTTCCGGGGAGCTGTTTTTT.

The chain couples TRBV25-1 to TRBJ1-4; D call uncertain. CDR3 length: 13 amino acids. Germline V gene sequence: CDR1 MGHDK, CDR2 SYGVNS. V was cut by 0 bases and J by 8 bases, with 7 bases left in between. The CDR3 nucleotides read TGTGCCAGCAGTGAATATGGCCGCGAAAAACTGTTTTTT. Amino acids: CASSEYGREKLFF.

The DNA of the CDR3 is TGCAGCGTTGGGGGACTAGCGGGCACAGATACGCAGTATTTT. This encodes CSVGGLAGTDTQYF. The V call is TRBV29-1, the J call TRBJ2-3; the match to TRBD2 covers 11 bases. The CDR3 totals 14 residues. V lost 4 bases, J lost 1 base, and 1 base stayed unmatched. Germline lookup yields CDR1 SQVTM and CDR2 ANQGSEA.

This chain joins TRBV7-2 and TRBJ1-2; 8 bases map to TRBD1. V dropped 3 bases and J dropped 7; count of bases not matched to a gene: 16. Germline values: CDR1 SGHTA, CDR2 FQGNSA. This CDR3 is 17 amino acids long. The CDR3 loop is CASSFLGTGYETTGYTF. The CDR3 region has the DNA TGTGCCAGCAGCTTCCTCGGGACAGGCTACGAGACCACTGGCTACACCTTC.

This rearrangement joins TRBV18 to TRBJ1-4; no clear D gene. CDR1 and CDR2 from the germline V gene are KGHSH and LQKENI. CDR3 length: 16 amino acids. Between the trimmed V and J ends, which lost 6 bases and 10 bases, there was a span of 24 bases. The CDR3 reads CASSPSNPESRIKLFF. In nucleotides, the CDR3 is TGTGCCAGCTCTCCCTCAAACCCCGAATCGAGAATAAAACTGTTTTTT.

The chain uses TRBV10-3 and TRBJ2-5; 10 bases agree with TRBD1. Looked up from germline, CDR1 is ENHRY and CDR2 is SYGVKD. The length of the CDR3 is 15 residues. Trimming removed 4 bases from V and 2 bases from J; junction bases left unmatched: 4. CDR3 nucleotide sequence: TGTGCCATCAGTGTAGGGACAGGGGAACAAGAGACCCAGTACTTC. Its protein product is CAISVGTGEQETQYF.

The V call is TRBV7-8, the J call TRBJ2-1; TRBD2 matches 15 bases. Losses at the gene ends were 0 bases for V and 8 bases for J; bases not matched to a gene: 8. Germline V gene sequence: CDR1 SGHVS, CDR2 FQNEAQ. The CDR3 loop spans 18 amino acids. DNA for the CDR3: TGTGCCAGCAGCTTAGCGAAAGGAGGACTAGCGGGGGGGCATGAGCAGTTCTTC. Its protein is CASSLAKGGLAGGHEQFF.

The gene calls are TRBV18 and TRBJ1-5, with no clear D. In germline, CDR1 is KGHSH, CDR2 LQKENI. The germline V and J ends were trimmed by 1 base and 1 base, with 5 bases remaining between them. The CDR3 runs 14 residues. CDR3 region: CASSPQESNQPQHF. In DNA form, the CDR3 reads TGTGCCAGCTCACCACAGGAGAGCAATCAGCCCCAGCATTTT.